Below are 30 T cell receptor beta chains sequenced from a single sample in a study of cytomegalovirus exposure and HLA in healthy donors. 60 Vbeta and 13 Jbeta primers were used in PCR. Measured with immunoSEQ multiplex PCR; TCRdb has only the in-frame clones, and not every one. The sample holds roughly 83,000 clones, 70% to 75% seen once. The specimen sequenced was PBMCs. The receptor set was obtained from a man in his sixties in good health and CMV-seronegative.

This rearrangement joins TRBV5-1 to TRBJ2-6; the match to TRBD1 covers 12 bases. Losses at the gene ends were 6 bases for V and 4 bases for J; bases not matched to a gene: 8. The V gene's germline CDR1 is SGHRS and CDR2 YFSETQ. This CDR3 is built from 17 residues. This CDR3 reads CASTPGQGAVGANVLTF. CDR3 DNA sequence: TGCGCCAGCACACCGGGACAGGGGGCGGTAGGGGCCAACGTCCTGACTTTC. The full variable domain, in which reference TRBV5-1 and TRBJ2-6 provide the parts outside the CDR3, is KAGVTQTPRYLIKTRGQQVTLSCSPISGHRSVSWYQQTPGQGLQFLFEYFSETQRNKGNFPGRFSGRQFSNSRSEMNVSTLELGDSALYLCASTPGQGAVGANVLTFGAGSRLTVL.

The genes are TRBV27 and TRBJ1-1; D gene ambiguous. Germline CDR1 and CDR2: MNHEY and SMNVEV (reference sequence). Trimming took 6 bases from V and 1 from J, leaving 3 bases between them. The length of the CDR3 is 11 residues. CDR3 protein: CASSRNTEAFF. DNA of the CDR3: TGTGCCAGCAGCCGGAACACTGAAGCTTTCTTT.

The chain carries TRBV28 and TRBJ1-2, with 8 bases aligning to TRBD1. Trimming removed 5 bases from V and 3 bases from J; junction bases left unmatched: 2. The CDR3 loop spans 13 amino acids. Germline V gene sequence: CDR1 MDHEN, CDR2 SYDVKM. CDR3 in DNA: TGTGCCAGCAGTCCGGGACAGGACTATGGCTACACCTTC. This sequence encodes CASSPGQDYGYTF.

This clone has only a few counts. V is TRBV7-9 and J is TRBJ2-3, with D tentatively TRBD1 (5 bases). Per germline, CDR1 SEHNR and CDR2 FQNEAQ (reference sequence). The CDR3 covers 16 residues. V lost 1 base to trimming and J lost 4 bases, with 15 bases between them. The CDR3 is CASSLGLQVYSDTQYF. As DNA, the CDR3 is TGTGCCAGCAGCTTAGGGTTACAGGTGTACTCAGATACGCAGTATTTT.

This clone was detected once. The chain links TRBV30 to TRBJ2-3; 11 bases fit TRBD1. Looked up from germline, CDR1 is GTSNPN and CDR2 is SVGIG (reference sequence). This CDR3 is built from 15 residues. The V segment lost 5 bases and the J segment 2 bases; nucleotides outside the gene matches: 6. This CDR3 reads CAWAGTGGTTDTQYF. CDR3 DNA: TGTGCCTGGGCCGGGACAGGGGGTACCACAGATACGCAGTATTTT.

V usage is TRBV19 and J usage is TRBJ1-5, with D perhaps matching TRBD1 (5 bases). The V and J ends lost 5 bases and 6 bases respectively, with 11 bases between them. The CDR3 has 13 residues. CDR1 is LNHDA, CDR2 SQIVND, per germline (reference sequence). This CDR3 is CASSWGVGQPQHF. Written as DNA, the CDR3 is TGTGCCAGTAGTTGGGGGGTGGGTCAGCCCCAGCATTTT.

The chain couples TRBV9 to TRBJ2-2, with 11 bases identical to TRBD2. Germline CDR1 reads SGDLS; CDR2 reads YYNGEE. After removal of 3 bases from V and 3 bases from J, the junction contained 7 bases not matched to a gene. The CDR3 runs to 17 residues. The CDR3 reads CASSAVAGGLDTGELFF. The CDR3 nucleotides read TGTGCCAGCAGCGCGGTAGCGGGGGGGCTGGACACCGGGGAGCTGTTTTTT.

This chain uses TRBV9 with TRBJ2-3; TRBD2 aligns across 7 bases. The CDR3 length is 15 residues. The V segment lost 5 bases and the J segment 2 bases; nucleotides outside the gene matches: 8. Germline V lookup: CDR1 SGDLS, CDR2 YYNGEE. CDR3 amino acids: CASSRQRGYTDTQYF. In DNA, the CDR3 is TGTGCCAGCAGTCGGCAGCGGGGCTACACAGATACGCAGTATTTT. Using reference TRBV9 and TRBJ2-3 for the parts outside the CDR3, the full variable domain is DSGVTQTPKHLITATGQRVTLRCSPRSGDLSVYWYQQSLDQGLQFLIQYYNGEERAKGNILERFSAQQFPDLHSELNLSSLELGDSALYFCASSRQRGYTDTQYFGPGTRLTVL.

V and J are TRBV4-1 and TRBJ1-1; D call uncertain. The germline CDR1 and CDR2 sequences are MGHRA and YSYEKL. This CDR3 is built from 12 residues. V lost 0 bases to trimming and J lost 8 bases, with 7 bases between them. The CDR3 spells CASSQESGEAFF. The CDR3 bases are TGCGCCAGCAGCCAAGAATCCGGGGAAGCTTTCTTT.

This sequence joins TRBV7-3 and TRBJ2-2; TRBD1 is a possible D gene (5 bases). The germline V gene encodes CDR1 SGHTA and CDR2 FQGTGA. V was cut by 2 bases and J by 0 bases, with 7 bases left in between. The CDR3 sequence is 15 residues long. The CDR3 loop is CASSLGRANTGELFF. In nucleotides, the CDR3 is TGTGCCAGCAGCTTAGGCAGGGCGAACACCGGGGAGCTGTTTTTT.

This clone turned up a few times. The chain couples TRBV29-1 to TRBJ1-1; 7 bases agree with TRBD1. Germline V gives CDR1 SQVTM, CDR2 ANQGSEA. With 7 bases clipped from V and 3 bases from J, the junction kept 8 bases outside the gene matches. The CDR3 loop spans 13 amino acids. As DNA, the CDR3 is TGCAGCGGGTGGCCAGGGGGGTACACTGAAGCTTTCTTT. Translated, it gives CSGWPGGYTEAFF.

The chain couples TRBV5-1 to TRBJ2-3; TRBD1 aligns across 9 bases. CDR3 length: 15 residues. CDR1 SGHRS and CDR2 YFSETQ come from the germline V gene. Losses at the gene ends were 4 bases for V and 0 bases for J; bases not matched to a gene: 3. CDR3: CASSPGQGSTDTQYF. CDR3 sequence (DNA): TGCGCCAGCAGCCCCGGACAGGGGAGCACAGATACGCAGTATTTT.

The rearrangement links TRBV19 to TRBJ1-2; D is unresolved. The germline gives CDR1 LNHDA, CDR2 SQIVND (reference sequence). The germline V and J ends were trimmed by 4 bases and 4 bases, with 13 bases remaining between them. The CDR3 totals 14 residues. CDR3 DNA: TGTGCCAGTAGTAAGGAGACTCAATCCTATGGCTACACCTTC. It translates to CASSKETQSYGYTF.

The chain links TRBV5-1 to TRBJ2-7; 7 nucleotides match TRBD1. Germline V gene lookup returns CDR1 SGHRS and CDR2 YFSETQ. With V trimmed by 4 bases and J by 5 bases, 12 bases remained unmatched. There are 15 residues in the CDR3. This CDR3 is CASSPGQDQRDEQYF. The CDR3 region has the DNA TGCGCCAGCAGCCCCGGACAGGACCAAAGGGACGAGCAGTACTTC.

The chain has TRBV6-1 and TRBJ1-2; a weak D match, TRBD1 (5 bases). Germline V gives CDR1 MNHNS, CDR2 SASEGT. V was cut by 6 bases and J by 3 bases, with 14 bases left in between. This CDR3 has 14 residues. The CDR3 spells CASSQQVAHYGYTF. For the CDR3, the DNA is TGTGCCAGCAGCCAACAGGTGGCACACTATGGCTACACCTTC.

V and J are TRBV7-9 and TRBJ2-7; no clear D. V was shortened by 5 bases and J by 5 bases, with 22 bases between the two germline ends. Per germline, CDR1 SEHNR and CDR2 FQNEAQ (reference sequence). CDR3 length equals 16 residues. CDR3 sequence (DNA): TGTGCCAGCAGCCCGCACCCTCGAGGCCCGGAAAACGAGCAGTACTTC. It encodes CASSPHPRGPENEQYF.

Only a few counts were recorded for this clone. The V gene is TRBV9, the J gene TRBJ2-3; 8 positions match TRBD2. J was trimmed by 1 base and V by 0 bases; bases with no gene match: 4. The CDR3 runs 16 residues. CDR1 and CDR2 (germline): SGDLS, YYNGEE. In nucleotides, the CDR3 is TGTGCCAGCAGCGTAGCTACGCGGGGGGGCACAGATACGCAGTATTTT. Amino acids: CASSVATRGGTDTQYF.

V is TRBV19 and J is TRBJ2-1; D possibly corresponds to TRBD2 (5 bases). The V and J ends lost 6 bases and 7 bases respectively, with 16 bases between them. CDR3 length: 14 amino acids. Germline assignment: CDR1 LNHDA and CDR2 SQIVND (reference sequence). The CDR3 reads CASRNGERDNEQFF. In DNA form, the CDR3 reads TGTGCCAGTAGGAACGGGGAAAGGGATAATGAGCAGTTCTTC.

The sample holds a few counts of this clone. The chain uses TRBV6-4 and TRBJ2-2, with TRBD1 matching over 7 bases. This CDR3 spans 15 amino acids. V gave up 6 bases and J gave up 6 bases; unmatched junction bases: 10. Germline CDR1 MRHNA, CDR2 SNTAGT. The CDR3 DNA is TGTGCCAGCAGCAGCTCCCAGGGGGTGCCCGGGGAGCTGTTTTTT. Its translation: CASSSSQGVPGELFF.

The chain is built from TRBV7-7 and TRBJ2-5; D ambiguous. The V and J ends lost 4 bases and 5 bases respectively, with 11 bases between them. The CDR3 length is 13 residues. The germline V gene encodes CDR1 SSHAT and CDR2 FNYEAQ (reference sequence). The DNA of the CDR3 is TGTGCCAGCAGCTCTAACAGAGACGAGACCCAGTACTTC. It translates to CASSSNRDETQYF.

The chain joins TRBV4-1 to TRBJ1-1; D is unclear. From germline, CDR1 is MGHRA and CDR2 YSYEKL. The CDR3 is 14 residues long. V dropped 4 bases and J dropped 0 bases, with 9 bases sitting between them. In DNA, the CDR3 is TGCGCCAGCAGCCGACAAGTTATGAACACTGAAGCTTTCTTT. The encoded protein is CASSRQVMNTEAFF.

The rearrangement links TRBV11-1 to TRBJ2-1; maybe TRBD2 (6 bases). Trimming removed 5 bases at V and 5 bases at J, with 13 bases between. This CDR3 contains 14 residues. Germline CDR1 reads SGHAT; CDR2 reads FQDESV (reference sequence). CDR3 DNA sequence: TGTGCCAGCAGCGCTCGGGGGTTGGACAATGAGCAGTTCTTC. Amino acids: CASSARGLDNEQFF.

The J gene is TRBJ2-5, the V gene TRBV27; 7 nucleotides line up with TRBD1. The ends lost 2 bases at V and 4 bases at J; junction bases unmatched: 1. The length of the CDR3 is 13 residues. From germline, CDR1 is MNHEY and CDR2 SMNVEV (reference sequence). The DNA for the CDR3 is TGTGCCAGCAGTTTAAGGGGGCTAGAGACCCAGTACTTC. This codes for CASSLRGLETQYF.

This chain uses TRBV7-9 with TRBJ1-3; TRBD1 might be the D (5 bases). In germline, CDR1 is SEHNR, CDR2 FQNEAQ (reference sequence). V dropped 5 bases and J dropped 14 bases, with 16 bases sitting between them. The CDR3 runs to 12 residues. The CDR3 loop is CASSPDPLRVYF. In DNA form, the CDR3 reads TGTGCCAGCAGCCCTGACCCCCTCAGGGTATATTTT.

V and J are TRBV13 and TRBJ2-1, with 12 bases fitting TRBD1. Germline V lookup: CDR1 PRHDT, CDR2 FYEKMQ (reference sequence). The CDR3 loop spans 18 amino acids. After removal of 6 bases from V and 0 bases from J, the junction contained 9 bases not matched to a gene. CDR3 in amino acids: CASRLWDRGPSSYNEQFF. The CDR3, as DNA: TGTGCCAGCAGGTTGTGGGACAGGGGGCCGAGCTCCTACAATGAGCAGTTCTTC.

The chain links TRBV28 to TRBJ2-7; TRBD2 matches 8 bases. V shed 5 bases and J 3 bases; nucleotides not matched to a gene: 6. This CDR3 region has 14 residues. Germline V gene sequence: CDR1 MDHEN, CDR2 SYDVKM. The CDR3 protein is CASSHLAGNYEQYF. CDR3 nucleotides: TGTGCCAGCAGTCACTTAGCGGGAAACTACGAGCAGTACTTC.

This rearrangement joins TRBV2 to TRBJ1-2; D is possibly TRBD1 (6 bases). This CDR3 is 15 amino acids long. Germline CDR1 is SNHLY and CDR2 is FYNNEI. Trimming removed 6 bases from V and 0 bases from J, with 14 bases in between. CDR3 sequence (DNA): TGTGCCAGCAGCCAACAGGGCTACACTAACTATGGCTACACCTTC. Translating gives CASSQQGYTNYGYTF.

J is TRBJ2-5 and V is TRBV19; D is undetermined. This CDR3 comprises 15 residues. The germline CDR1 and CDR2 sequences are LNHDA and SQIVND (reference sequence). Trimming took off 2 bases at V and 5 bases at J, with 15 bases between the two ends. The CDR3: CASSILVGETETQYF. As DNA, the CDR3 is TGTGCCAGTAGTATATTAGTCGGAGAGACGGAGACCCAGTACTTC.

The rearrangement joins TRBV2 to TRBJ2-7; possibly TRBD2 for D (6 bases). Germline V gene sequence: CDR1 SNHLY, CDR2 FYNNEI. Trimming pared 8 bases from V and 6 bases from J, leaving 8 bases between. This CDR3 region has 10 residues. The CDR3 sequence is CASEGGEQYF. CDR3 nucleotides: TGTGCCAGCGAGGGAGGCGAGCAGTACTTC.

This clone came up once. The limits of the CDR3 on the DNA are not certain, so only TCRdb's listed CDR3 is given. This chain joins TRBV29-1 and TRBJ2-3; the D call in the table, TRBD2, was not verified against the DNA. Germline CDR1 and CDR2: SQVTM and ANQGSEA. The length of the CDR3 is 8 amino acids, counting both ends. The CDR3 sequence: CSVGMGSF.